This T cell receptor (beta chain) was sequenced in a study of blood T cell repertoires in COVID-19. Study in general: Samples of COVID-19 (acute and convalescent) were obtained from the United States, Italy and Spain.

TCRdb's table, derived via immunoSEQ multiplex PCR, lists solely in-frame clones and lacks some. The sample includes approximately 170,000 clones, about 88% of them seen just once. The CDR3 consists of 19 residues. The specimen was peripheral blood. The rearrangement links TRBV21-1 to TRBJ2-5; the table's D call, TRBD1, has no DNA check behind it. TRBV21-1 is designated a pseudogene. This TCR was sampled from a woman older than 75 with COVID-19, enrolled during active disease. The CDR3 region has the DNA TGTGCCAGCAGCAAAGTTGAGTTGGGGGCAAGCCGCTTACAAGAGACCCAGTACTTC. Protein sequence: CASSKVELGASRLQETQYF.